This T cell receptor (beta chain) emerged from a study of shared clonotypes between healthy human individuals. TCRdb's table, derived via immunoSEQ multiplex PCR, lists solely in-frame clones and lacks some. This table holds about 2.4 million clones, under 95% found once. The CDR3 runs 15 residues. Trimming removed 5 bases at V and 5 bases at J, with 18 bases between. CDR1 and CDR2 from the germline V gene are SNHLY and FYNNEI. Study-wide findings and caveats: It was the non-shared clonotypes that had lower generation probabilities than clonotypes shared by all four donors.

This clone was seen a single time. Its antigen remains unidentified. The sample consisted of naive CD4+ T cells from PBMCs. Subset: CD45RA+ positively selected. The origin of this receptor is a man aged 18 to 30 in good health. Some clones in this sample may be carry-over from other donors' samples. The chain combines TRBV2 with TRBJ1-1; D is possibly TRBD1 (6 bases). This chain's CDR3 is CASSPDHRDSTEAFF. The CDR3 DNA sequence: TGTGCCAGCAGTCCCGACCACAGGGACTCTACTGAAGCTTTCTTT. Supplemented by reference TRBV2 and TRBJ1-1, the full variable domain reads EPEVTQTPSHQVTQMGQEVILRCVPISNHLYFYWYRQILGQKVEFLVSFYNNEISEKSEIFDDQFSVERPDGSNFTLKIRSTKLEDSAMYFCASSPDHRDSTEAFFGQGTRLTVV.